This T cell receptor beta chain came from a study of shared clonotypes between healthy human individuals. Study results and caveats: Rarefaction indicated that sorted-subset sequencing remained incomplete although depth was large. A generally larger estimated richness was seen in naive subsets than in memory subsets.

The naive CD8 population came from CD45RO-negative cells selected for CCR7, without terminally differentiated effector memory CD45RA+ cells. The length of the CDR3 is 14 residues. CDR1 is MNHNY, CDR2 SVGAGI, per germline (reference sequence). V was shortened by 6 bases and J by 3 bases, with 11 bases between the two germline ends. Turning to this clone: No antigen is known for it.

Produced via immunoSEQ multiplex PCR; TCRdb's table is partial and in-frame only. The table lists 650,000 to 800,000 clones, 92% of them singletons. The chain links TRBV6-6 to TRBJ2-2; D is unresolved. The TCR was taken from a man younger than 40 in good health. The source material was naive CD8+ T cells sorted from blood. The CDR3 coding sequence is TGTGCCAGCAGCCGTGGACCCTACACCGGGGAGCTGTTTTTT. Its translation: CASSRGPYTGELFF.